Each of the 21 T cell receptor beta chains below was sequenced from the same sample in a study of blood T cell repertoires in COVID-19. Sequencing used immunoSEQ multiplex PCR; TCRdb keeps in-frame clones, though not all of them. The sample consists of 95,000 to 150,000 clones, about 74% of them appearing once. The sequenced sample was peripheral blood. These receptors were obtained from a man aged 80 or over with COVID-19, enrolled during active disease.

The table lists this clone with a few counts. This sequence joins TRBV10-3 and TRBJ2-7; tentatively, D is TRBD2 (6 bases). Germline V gives CDR1 ENHRY, CDR2 SYGVKD. The ends were cut back, 0 bases at V and 4 bases at J, with 13 bases in the middle. The CDR3 length is 15 residues. CDR3 residues: CAISESGRDGYEQYF. In DNA, the CDR3 is TGTGCCATCAGTGAGTCAGGGCGGGATGGATACGAGCAGTACTTC.

A single count supports this clone. The chain uses TRBV25-1 and TRBJ1-2; possibly TRBD1 for D (5 bases). CDR3 length: 15 residues. Trimming left V 5 bases short and J 5 bases short, with 18 bases between. Germline loops: CDR1 MGHDK, CDR2 SYGVNS. The CDR3 DNA reads TGTGCCAGCAGTTTCACCGACAGCGACGTTTATGGCTACACCTTC. As protein: CASSFTDSDVYGYTF.

This chain uses TRBV4-1 with TRBJ2-5, with 13 bases fitting TRBD2. The trim removed 2 bases at V and 4 bases at J, leaving 4 bases unmatched. This CDR3 has 16 amino acids. Germline assignment: CDR1 MGHRA and CDR2 YSYEKL. The CDR3 region is CASSQQLAGGVETQYF. CDR3 nucleotide sequence: TGCGCCAGCAGCCAACAACTAGCGGGAGGGGTAGAGACCCAGTACTTC.

The V call is TRBV18, the J call TRBJ1-1; tentatively, D is TRBD1 (6 bases). The CDR3 runs 14 residues. CDR1 and CDR2 (germline): KGHSH, LQKENI. Trimming pared 3 bases from V and 7 bases from J, leaving 15 bases between. The CDR3 region is CASSPTPAGDEAFF. The CDR3 DNA reads as TGTGCCAGCTCACCCACGCCGGCAGGGGATGAAGCTTTCTTT.

The V and J genes are TRBV5-1 and TRBJ2-1; 7 nucleotides align to TRBD1. Germline CDR1 and CDR2: SGHRS and YFSETQ. The junction had 7 bases not matched to a gene; V was cut back by 4 bases and J by 3 bases. The CDR3 contains 15 residues. The DNA of the CDR3 is TGCGCCAGCAGCCTCGAGGGGGCAGGCTACAATGAGCAGTTCTTC. Its protein is CASSLEGAGYNEQFF. The complete variable domain, with remaining parts taken from reference TRBV5-1 and TRBJ2-1, reads KAGVTQTPRYLIKTRGQQVTLSCSPISGHRSVSWYQQTPGQGLQFLFEYFSETQRNKGNFPGRFSGRQFSNSRSEMNVSTLELGDSALYLCASSLEGAGYNEQFFGPGTRLTVL.

The chain is built from TRBV6-5 and TRBJ2-1; 9 bases agree with TRBD2. Germline trimming cut 6 bases from V and 0 bases from J; bases unmatched to any gene: 3. The CDR3 is 15 residues long. Per the germline V gene, CDR1 is MNHEY and CDR2 is SVGAGI. CDR3 sequence: CASSRGGVSYNEQFF. The CDR3 DNA reads TGTGCCAGCAGCCGCGGGGGGGTCTCCTACAATGAGCAGTTCTTC.

This sequence joins TRBV6-5 and TRBJ1-3; D gene unclear. Trimming pared 8 bases from V and 5 bases from J, leaving 13 bases between. The CDR3 totals 13 residues. Germline CDR1 and CDR2: MNHEY and SVGAGI. The CDR3 DNA reads as TGTGCCAGCGGACCCCGGGGTCGAAACACCATATATTTT. This encodes CASGPRGRNTIYF.

The count of this clone is one. This chain joins TRBV2 and TRBJ1-2; possible D gene TRBD1, 6 bases. V lost 0 bases, J lost 7 bases, and 18 bases lay in between. Per the germline V gene, CDR1 is SNHLY and CDR2 is FYNNEI. CDR3 length: 16 amino acids. The CDR3 protein is CASSEAGSDRFSGYTF. CDR3 sequence (DNA): TGTGCCAGCAGTGAAGCGGGATCAGACAGGTTCAGTGGCTACACCTTC.

V usage is TRBV25-1 and J usage is TRBJ1-4; no firm D call. Trimming took off 3 bases at V and 1 base at J, with 6 bases between the two ends. The CDR3 length is 14 residues. CDR1 is MGHDK and CDR2 is SYGVNS in the germline V gene. The CDR3 loop is CASSDDRTNEKLFF. The CDR3 DNA reads TGTGCCAGCAGTGACGATAGAACTAATGAAAAACTGTTTTTT.

Turning to this clone: This likely came from a read error, as a far larger clone is one base away. V gene TRBV4-1 combines with J gene TRBJ2-3; 8 bases line up with TRBD1. Germline loops: CDR1 MGHRA, CDR2 YSYEKL. The CDR3 loop spans 16 amino acids. DNA for the CDR3: TGCGCCTGCAGCACAGGGGGGCGTACGGGAACAGATACGCAGTATTTT. It yields the protein CACSTGGRTGTDTQYF.

The gene calls are TRBV5-4 and TRBJ1-5; weak D call: TRBD1 (6 bases). Germline assignment: CDR1 SGHNT and CDR2 YYREEE (reference sequence). The CDR3 covers 15 residues. V was clipped by 4 bases and J by 3 bases, with 14 bases between them. CDR3 DNA sequence: TGTGCCAGCAGCACTGGGGGGGCGATCAATCAGCCCCAGCATTTT. Protein: CASSTGGAINQPQHF.

The rearrangement uses TRBV6-5 and TRBJ2-7; 8 positions agree with TRBD1. This CDR3 is 14 amino acids long. Per the germline V gene, CDR1 is MNHEY and CDR2 is SVGAGI. The ends lost 4 bases at V and 4 bases at J; junction bases unmatched: 6. CDR3 residues: CASSSGQGLYEQYF. The CDR3, as DNA: TGTGCCAGCAGTTCCGGACAGGGCTTATACGAGCAGTACTTC.

A remark on this clone: Distinct nucleotide sequences in the sample also encode this CDR3. The J gene is TRBJ1-4, the V gene TRBV28; 7 nucleotides agree with TRBD1. V shed 6 bases and J 8 bases; nucleotides not matched to a gene: 6. Germline CDR1 is MDHEN and CDR2 is SYDVKM. The CDR3 sequence is 13 residues long. CDR3 amino acids: CASSRTGREKLFF. For the CDR3, the DNA is TGTGCCAGCAGCAGGACAGGTAGAGAAAAACTGTTTTTT. The full variable domain, with the rest looked up from reference TRBV28 and TRBJ1-4, is DVKVTQSSRYLVKRTGEKVFLECVQDMDHENMFWYRQDPGLGLRLIYFSYDVKMKEKGDIPEGYSVSREKKERFSLILESASTNQTSMYLCASSRTGREKLFFGSGTQLSVL.

V and J are TRBV28 and TRBJ2-1; 8 bases match TRBD2. Trimming removed 3 bases from V and 7 bases from J; junction bases left unmatched: 11. Germline loops: CDR1 MDHEN, CDR2 SYDVKM. The CDR3 has 16 residues. CDR3 amino acids: CASSFQTSGAGNEQFF. The CDR3 DNA reads as TGTGCCAGCAGTTTCCAAACTAGCGGCGCTGGGAATGAGCAGTTCTTC.

The chain has TRBV27 and TRBJ2-1, with TRBD2 as a possible D gene (6 bases). Trimming took off 0 bases at V and 7 bases at J, with 25 bases between the two ends. CDR3 size: 19 residues. Germline-derived CDR1 and CDR2 are MNHEY and SMNVEV (reference sequence). The CDR3 DNA is TGTGCCAGCAGTTTATCAAAGGGGACCGGGACTTTCCGAAGGAATGAGCAGTTCTTC. Its translation is CASSLSKGTGTFRRNEQFF.

This clone was detected once. The rearrangement joins TRBV28 to TRBJ1-2; 8 nucleotides match TRBD1. The CDR3 has 14 amino acids. In germline, CDR1 is MDHEN, CDR2 SYDVKM. V trimming: 5 bases; J trimming: 4 bases; junction bases outside the gene matches: 6. The CDR3 DNA sequence: TGTGCCAGCAGTCCAAGGACAGGGTCCTATGGCTACACCTTC. It translates to CASSPRTGSYGYTF.

The table lists this clone with a count of one. The V gene is TRBV12-5, the J gene TRBJ2-1; TRBD2 agrees at 14 bases. The germline V gene has CDR1 LGHNT and CDR2 FRNRAP. The CDR3 has 15 amino acids. V dropped 7 bases and J dropped 8; count of bases not matched to a gene: 7. This CDR3 is CASAMGLAGEDEQFF. The DNA of the CDR3 is TGTGCTAGTGCCATGGGACTAGCGGGAGAGGATGAGCAGTTCTTC. Complete variable domain (other parts from reference TRBV12-5 and TRBJ2-1): DARVTQTPRHKVTEMGQEVTMRCQPILGHNTVFWYRQTMMQGLELLAYFRNRAPLDDSGMPKDRFSAEMPDATLATLKIQPSEPRDSAVYFCASAMGLAGEDEQFFGPGTRLTVL.

The chain is built from TRBV5-1 and TRBJ2-1; D perhaps matches TRBD1 (6 bases). V was clipped by 0 bases and J by 8 bases, with 12 bases between them. The germline CDR1 and CDR2 sequences are SGHRS and YFSETQ. CDR3 size: 14 residues. The CDR3 DNA sequence: TGCGCCAGCAGCTTGGTCTCAGGGGTCGATGAGCAGTTCTTC. Protein sequence: CASSLVSGVDEQFF.

The J gene is TRBJ2-5, the V gene TRBV19, with D perhaps TRBD1 (6 bases). The V gene's germline CDR1 is LNHDA and CDR2 SQIVND (reference sequence). The CDR3 totals 14 residues. Trimming stripped 1 base from V and 2 bases from J, with 8 bases between. The CDR3 nucleotides are TGTGCCAGTAGTATAGGACAGGTGCAAGAGACCCAGTACTTC. This gives the protein CASSIGQVQETQYF. Based on the CDR3 plus reference TRBV19 and TRBJ2-5, the full variable domain is DGGITQSPKYLFRKEGQNVTLSCEQNLNHDAMYWYRQDPGQGLRLIYYSQIVNDFQKGDIAEGYSVSREKKESFPLTVTSAQKNPTAFYLCASSIGQVQETQYFGPGTRLLVL.

The chain joins TRBV6-4 to TRBJ1-5; maybe TRBD1 (6 bases). Germline V lookup: CDR1 MRHNA, CDR2 SNTAGT. The V and J ends lost 3 bases and 6 bases respectively, with 12 bases between them. The CDR3 contains 14 residues. In DNA, the CDR3 is TGTGCCAGCAGTGAACAGGGCTCCGGTCAGCCCCAGCATTTT. Its protein is CASSEQGSGQPQHF.

This clone was seen repeatedly, ten times or more. This chain joins TRBV9 and TRBJ2-7; D is unresolved. V shed 5 bases and J shed 0 bases, with 12 bases lying between them. The V gene's germline CDR1 is SGDLS and CDR2 YYNGEE. The CDR3 has 14 residues. Here the CDR3 DNA reads TGTGCCAGCAGTCCAGGTAGGAACTCCTACGAGCAGTACTTC. It is translated as CASSPGRNSYEQYF.